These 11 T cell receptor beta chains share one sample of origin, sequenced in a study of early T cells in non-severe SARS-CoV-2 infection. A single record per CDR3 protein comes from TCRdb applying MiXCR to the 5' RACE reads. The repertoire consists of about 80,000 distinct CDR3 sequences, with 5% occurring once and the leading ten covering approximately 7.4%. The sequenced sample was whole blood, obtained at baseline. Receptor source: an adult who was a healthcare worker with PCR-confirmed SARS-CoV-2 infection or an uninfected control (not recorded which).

The CDR3 protein is CASSLPGANTGELFF. The CDR3, as DNA: TGCGCCAGCAGCTTGCCAGGGGCGAACACCGGGGAGCTGTTTTTT. V is TRBV5-1 and J is TRBJ2-2; a weak D match, TRBD1 (6 bases). Trimming left V 1 base short and J 0 bases short, with 7 bases between. CDR1 is SGHRS, CDR2 YFSETQ, per germline. CDR3 length: 15 amino acids.

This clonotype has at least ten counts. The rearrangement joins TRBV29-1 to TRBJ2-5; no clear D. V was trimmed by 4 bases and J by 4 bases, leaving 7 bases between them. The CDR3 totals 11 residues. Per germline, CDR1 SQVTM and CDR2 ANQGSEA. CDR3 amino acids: CSVVGAETQYF. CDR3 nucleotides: TGCAGCGTTGTGGGCGCAGAGACCCAGTACTTC.

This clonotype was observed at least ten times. For the CDR3, the DNA is TGTGCCAGCAGCTTCCCAGCCCGCCAGGGCAAGCGCGGGAATGAGCAGTTCTTC. Its protein product is CASSFPARQGKRGNEQFF. This chain links TRBV11-2 with TRBJ2-1, with D perhaps given as TRBD1 or TRBD2 (5 bases each). Deletions cut 3 bases from V and 7 bases from J, with 25 bases between. The CDR3 length is 18 residues. The V gene's germline CDR1 is SGHAT and CDR2 FQNNGV.

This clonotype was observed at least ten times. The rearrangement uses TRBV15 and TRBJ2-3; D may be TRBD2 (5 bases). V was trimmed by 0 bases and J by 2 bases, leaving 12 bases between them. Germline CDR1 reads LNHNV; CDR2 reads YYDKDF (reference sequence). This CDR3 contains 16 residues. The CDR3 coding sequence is TGTGCCACCAGCAGAGAAAGCGGAAAGCACACAGATACGCAGTATTTT. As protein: CATSRESGKHTDTQYF.

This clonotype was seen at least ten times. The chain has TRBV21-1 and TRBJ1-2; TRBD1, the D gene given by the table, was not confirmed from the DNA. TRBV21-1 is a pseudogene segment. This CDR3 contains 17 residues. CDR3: CASSKEGTGVPVGGYTF. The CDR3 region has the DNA TGTGCCAGCAGCAAAGAGGGGACAGGGGTACCCGTCGGTGGCTACACCTTC.

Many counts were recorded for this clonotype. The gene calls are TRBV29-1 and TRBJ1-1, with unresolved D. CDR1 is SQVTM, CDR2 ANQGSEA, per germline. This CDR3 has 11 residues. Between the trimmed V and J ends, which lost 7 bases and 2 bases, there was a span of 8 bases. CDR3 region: CSGTANTEAFF. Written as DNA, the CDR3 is TGCAGCGGCACAGCTAACACTGAAGCTTTCTTT.

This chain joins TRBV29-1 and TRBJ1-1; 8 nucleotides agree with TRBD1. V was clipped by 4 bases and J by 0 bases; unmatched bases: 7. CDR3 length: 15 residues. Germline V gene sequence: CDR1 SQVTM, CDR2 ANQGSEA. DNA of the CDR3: TGCAGCGTTGCGCCGACAGGGGCTATGAACACTGAAGCTTTCTTT. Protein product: CSVAPTGAMNTEAFF.

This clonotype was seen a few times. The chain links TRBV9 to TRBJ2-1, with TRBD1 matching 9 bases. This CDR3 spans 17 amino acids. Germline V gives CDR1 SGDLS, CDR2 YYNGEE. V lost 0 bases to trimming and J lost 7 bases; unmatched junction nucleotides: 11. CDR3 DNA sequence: TGTGCCAGCAGCGTAGCCCAAACGGGACAGGGATGGAATGAGCAGTTCTTC. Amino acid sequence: CASSVAQTGQGWNEQFF.

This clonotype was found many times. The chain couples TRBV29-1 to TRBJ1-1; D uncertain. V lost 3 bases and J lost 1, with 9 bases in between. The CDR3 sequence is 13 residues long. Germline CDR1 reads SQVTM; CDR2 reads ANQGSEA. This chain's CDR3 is CSVDRAANTEAFF. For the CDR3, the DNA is TGCAGCGTTGATAGGGCAGCGAACACTGAAGCTTTCTTT.

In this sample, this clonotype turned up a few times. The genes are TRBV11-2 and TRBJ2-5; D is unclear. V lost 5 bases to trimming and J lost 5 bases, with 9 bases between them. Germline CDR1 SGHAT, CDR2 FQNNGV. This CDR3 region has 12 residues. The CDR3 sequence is CASSTSQETQYF. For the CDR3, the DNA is TGTGCCAGCAGCACCTCCCAGGAGACCCAGTACTTC.

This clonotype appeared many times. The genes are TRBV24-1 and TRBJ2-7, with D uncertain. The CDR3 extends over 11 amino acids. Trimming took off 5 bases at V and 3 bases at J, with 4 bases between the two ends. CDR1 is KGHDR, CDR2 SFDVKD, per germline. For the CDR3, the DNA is TGTGCCACCAGTGGGGGCTACGAGCAGTACTTC. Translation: CATSGGYEQYF.